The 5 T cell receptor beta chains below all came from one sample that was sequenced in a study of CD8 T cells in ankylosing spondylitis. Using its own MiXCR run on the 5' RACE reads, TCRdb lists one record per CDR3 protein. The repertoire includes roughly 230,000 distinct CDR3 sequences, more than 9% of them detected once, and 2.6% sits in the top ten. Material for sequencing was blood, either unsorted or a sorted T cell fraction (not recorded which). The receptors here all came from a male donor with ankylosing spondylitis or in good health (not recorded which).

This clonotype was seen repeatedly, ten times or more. The CDR3 coding sequence is TGTGCCAGCAGCGTAGGGACAGCAGGCACAGATACGCAGTATTTT. Protein sequence: CASSVGTAGTDTQYF. The chain joins TRBV9 to TRBJ2-3, with D possibly matching TRBD1 (6 bases). The CDR3 sequence is 15 residues long. The V gene lost 0 bases and the J gene lost 1 base, with 9 bases spanning the gap. Per germline, CDR1 SGDLS and CDR2 YYNGEE.

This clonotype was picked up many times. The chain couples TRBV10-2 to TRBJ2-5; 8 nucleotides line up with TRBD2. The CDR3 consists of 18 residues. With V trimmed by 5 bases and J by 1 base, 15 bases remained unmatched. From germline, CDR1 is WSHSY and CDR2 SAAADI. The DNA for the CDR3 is TGCGCCAGCAGTCGGGGGGGCTCGCAGGGAGGAATCCAAGAGACCCAGTACTTC. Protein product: CASSRGGSQGGIQETQYF.

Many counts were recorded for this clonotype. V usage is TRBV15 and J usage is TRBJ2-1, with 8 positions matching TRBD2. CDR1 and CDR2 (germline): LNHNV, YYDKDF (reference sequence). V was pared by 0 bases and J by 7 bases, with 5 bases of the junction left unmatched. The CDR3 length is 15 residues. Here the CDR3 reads CATSRDRGGINEQFF. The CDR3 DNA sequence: TGTGCCACCAGCAGAGATCGGGGGGGCATAAATGAGCAGTTCTTC.

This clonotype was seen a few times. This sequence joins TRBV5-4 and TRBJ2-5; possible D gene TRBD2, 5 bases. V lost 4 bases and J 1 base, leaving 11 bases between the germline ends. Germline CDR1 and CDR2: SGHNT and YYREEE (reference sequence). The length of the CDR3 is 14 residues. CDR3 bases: TGTGCCAGCAGCCGGACCGGGGTCCAAGAGACCCAGTACTTC. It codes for CASSRTGVQETQYF.

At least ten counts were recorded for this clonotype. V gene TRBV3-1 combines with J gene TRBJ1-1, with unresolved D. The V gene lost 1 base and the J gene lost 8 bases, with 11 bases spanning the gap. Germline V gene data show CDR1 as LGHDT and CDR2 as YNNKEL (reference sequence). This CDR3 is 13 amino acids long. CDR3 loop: CASSQGSIREAFF. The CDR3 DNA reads TGTGCCAGCAGCCAAGGGAGTATCAGAGAAGCTTTCTTT.